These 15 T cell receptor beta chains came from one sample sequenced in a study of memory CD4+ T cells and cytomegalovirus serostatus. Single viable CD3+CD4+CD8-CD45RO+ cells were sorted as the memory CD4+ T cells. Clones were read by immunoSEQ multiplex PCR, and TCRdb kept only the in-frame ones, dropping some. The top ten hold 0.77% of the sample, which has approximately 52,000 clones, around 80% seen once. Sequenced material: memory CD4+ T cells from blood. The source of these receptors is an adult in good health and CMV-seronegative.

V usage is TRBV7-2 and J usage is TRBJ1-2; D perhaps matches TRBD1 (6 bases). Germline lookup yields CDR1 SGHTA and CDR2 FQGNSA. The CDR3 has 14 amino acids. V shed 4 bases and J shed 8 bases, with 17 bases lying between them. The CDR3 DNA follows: TGTGCCAGCAGCTCCCGTCAGGGGCTGGGCGGCTACACCTTC. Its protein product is CASSSRQGLGGYTF.

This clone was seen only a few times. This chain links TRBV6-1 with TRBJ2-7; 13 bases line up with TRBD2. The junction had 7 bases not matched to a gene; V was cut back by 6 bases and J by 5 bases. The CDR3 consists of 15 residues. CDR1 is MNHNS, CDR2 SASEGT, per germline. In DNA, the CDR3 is TGTGCCAGCAGAGTACTAGCGGGGGGGCGGAACGAGCAGTACTTC. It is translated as CASRVLAGGRNEQYF.

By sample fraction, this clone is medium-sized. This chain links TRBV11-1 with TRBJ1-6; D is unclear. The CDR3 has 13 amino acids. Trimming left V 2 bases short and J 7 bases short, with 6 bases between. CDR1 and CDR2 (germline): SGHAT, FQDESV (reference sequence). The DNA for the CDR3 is TGTGCCAGCAGCTTATTTTCGAATTCACCCCTCCACTTT. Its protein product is CASSLFSNSPLHF.

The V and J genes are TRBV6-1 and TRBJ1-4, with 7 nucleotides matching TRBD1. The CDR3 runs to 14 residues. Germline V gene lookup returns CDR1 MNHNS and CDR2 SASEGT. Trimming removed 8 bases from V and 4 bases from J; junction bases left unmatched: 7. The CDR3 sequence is CASCRGQHNEKLFF. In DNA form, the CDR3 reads TGTGCCAGCTGCCGGGGACAGCATAATGAAAAACTGTTTTTT.

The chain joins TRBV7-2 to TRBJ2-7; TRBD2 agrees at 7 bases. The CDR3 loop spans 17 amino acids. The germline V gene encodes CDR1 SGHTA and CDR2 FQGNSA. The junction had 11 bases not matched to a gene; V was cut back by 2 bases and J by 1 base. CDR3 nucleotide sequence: TGTGCCAGCAGCTTATTGGCTTCCAGCGGGGTATCCTACGAGCAGTACTTC. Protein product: CASSLLASSGVSYEQYF.

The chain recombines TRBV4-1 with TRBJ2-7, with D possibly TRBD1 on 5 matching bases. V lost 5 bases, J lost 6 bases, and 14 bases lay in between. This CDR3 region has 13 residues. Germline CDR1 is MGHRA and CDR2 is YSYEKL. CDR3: CASSARGGVEQYF. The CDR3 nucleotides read TGCGCCAGCAGCGCAAGGGGTGGGGTCGAGCAGTACTTC.

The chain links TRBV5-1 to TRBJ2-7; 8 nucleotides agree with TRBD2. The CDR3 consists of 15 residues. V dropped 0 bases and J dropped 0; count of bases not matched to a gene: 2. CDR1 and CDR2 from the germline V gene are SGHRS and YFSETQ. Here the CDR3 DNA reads TGCGCCAGCAGCTTGGTCGGGACTAGCTCCTACGAGCAGTACTTC. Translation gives CASSLVGTSSYEQYF.

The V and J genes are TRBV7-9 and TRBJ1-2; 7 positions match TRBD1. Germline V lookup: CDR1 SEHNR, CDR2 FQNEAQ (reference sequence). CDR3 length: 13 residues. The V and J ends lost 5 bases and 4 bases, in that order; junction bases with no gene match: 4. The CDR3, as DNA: TGTGCCAGCAGCCTAAGGACAGGCTATGGCTACACCTTC. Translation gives CASSLRTGYGYTF.

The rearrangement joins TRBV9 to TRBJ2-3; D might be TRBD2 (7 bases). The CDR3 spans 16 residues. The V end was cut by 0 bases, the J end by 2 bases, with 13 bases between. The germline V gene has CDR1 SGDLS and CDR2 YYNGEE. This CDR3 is CASSVAAGAITDTQYF. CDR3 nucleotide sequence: TGTGCCAGCAGCGTAGCTGCGGGGGCCATCACAGATACGCAGTATTTT.

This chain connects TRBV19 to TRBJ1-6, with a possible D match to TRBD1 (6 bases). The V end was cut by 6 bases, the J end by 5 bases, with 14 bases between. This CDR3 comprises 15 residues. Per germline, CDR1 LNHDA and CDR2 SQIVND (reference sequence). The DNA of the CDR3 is TGTGCCAGTAGCAACCGGAACAGGGATAATTCACCCCTCCACTTT. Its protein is CASSNRNRDNSPLHF.

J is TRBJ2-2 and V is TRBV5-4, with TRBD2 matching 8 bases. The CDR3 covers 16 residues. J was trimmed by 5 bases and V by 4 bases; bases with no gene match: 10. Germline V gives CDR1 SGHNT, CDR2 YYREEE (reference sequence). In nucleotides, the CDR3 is TGTGCCAGCAGCCCCGGTTCGGGGGGGAAAACCGGGGAGCTGTTTTTT. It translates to CASSPGSGGKTGELFF.

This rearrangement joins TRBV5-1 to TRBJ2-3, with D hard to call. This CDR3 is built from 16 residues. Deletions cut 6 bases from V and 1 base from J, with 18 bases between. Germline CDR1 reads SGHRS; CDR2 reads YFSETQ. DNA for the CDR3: TGCGCCAGCACCCCCTTCGGTTCGACTCGCACAGATACGCAGTATTTT. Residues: CASTPFGSTRTDTQYF.

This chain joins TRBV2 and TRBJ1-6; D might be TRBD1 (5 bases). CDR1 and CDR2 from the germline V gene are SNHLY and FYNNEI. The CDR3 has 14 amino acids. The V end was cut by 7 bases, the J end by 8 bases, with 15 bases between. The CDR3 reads CASTQGGKDSPLHF. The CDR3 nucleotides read TGTGCCAGCACTCAGGGCGGAAAAGATTCACCCCTCCACTTT.

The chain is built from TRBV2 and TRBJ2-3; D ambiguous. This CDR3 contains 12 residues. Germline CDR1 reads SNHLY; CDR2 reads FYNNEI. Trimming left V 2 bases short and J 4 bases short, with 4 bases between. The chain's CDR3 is CASSEWADTQYF. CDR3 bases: TGTGCCAGCAGTGAATGGGCAGATACGCAGTATTTT.

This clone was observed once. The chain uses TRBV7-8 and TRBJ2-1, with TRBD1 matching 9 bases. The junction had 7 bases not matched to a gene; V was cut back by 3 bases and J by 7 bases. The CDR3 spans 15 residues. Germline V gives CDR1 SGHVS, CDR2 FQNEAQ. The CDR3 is CASSFDRGSRNEQFF. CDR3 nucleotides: TGTGCCAGCAGCTTTGACAGGGGGTCAAGGAATGAGCAGTTCTTC.